This T cell receptor beta chain was found in a study of blood T cells in healthy people across ages. CDR1 is SQVTM, CDR2 ANQGSEA, per germline. J lost 3 bases, V lost 0 bases, and 8 bases had no gene match. This CDR3 is built from 16 residues. A second PCR of roughly 7 to 11 cycles used a sample-barcoded 5' primer and a J-beta primer mix. Each cDNA molecule was tagged by a template-switch adaptor with 12 random nucleotides. The study obtained at least 3 million CDR3-containing paired-end reads from every sample. TCRdb used MiXCR to reprocess the 5' RACE reads, holding one entry per CDR3 protein. The sample comprises some 1.4 million distinct CDR3 sequences, around 39% of which are singletons, and 7.9% rests with the top ten. Remarks on this clonotype: The antigen is not known.

Per individual sample, total RNA of at least 6 micrograms was extracted. Study-level points and caveats: Estimated diversity that came from one million T cells was considered an underestimate.

The source of this sequence is a woman in her late teens or twenties in good health. The sample comprised blood. V is TRBV29-1 and J is TRBJ2-1; TRBD1 agrees at 7 bases. The CDR3 region has the DNA TGCAGCGTTGAAGATCAGCACGGGACAGACTACAATGAGCAGTTCTTC. Protein: CSVEDQHGTDYNEQFF.